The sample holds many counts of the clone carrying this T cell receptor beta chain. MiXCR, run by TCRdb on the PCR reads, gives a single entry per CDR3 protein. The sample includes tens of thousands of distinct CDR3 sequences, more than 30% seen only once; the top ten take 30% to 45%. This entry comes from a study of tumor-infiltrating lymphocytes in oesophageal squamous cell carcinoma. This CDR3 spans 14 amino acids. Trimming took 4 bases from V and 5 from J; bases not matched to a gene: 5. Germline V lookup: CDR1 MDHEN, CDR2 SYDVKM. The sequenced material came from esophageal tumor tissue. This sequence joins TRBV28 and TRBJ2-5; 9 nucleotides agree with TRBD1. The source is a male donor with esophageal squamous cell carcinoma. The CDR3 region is CASSSPGQGETQYF. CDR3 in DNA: TGTGCCAGCAGTTCTCCGGGACAGGGCGAGACCCAGTACTTC.